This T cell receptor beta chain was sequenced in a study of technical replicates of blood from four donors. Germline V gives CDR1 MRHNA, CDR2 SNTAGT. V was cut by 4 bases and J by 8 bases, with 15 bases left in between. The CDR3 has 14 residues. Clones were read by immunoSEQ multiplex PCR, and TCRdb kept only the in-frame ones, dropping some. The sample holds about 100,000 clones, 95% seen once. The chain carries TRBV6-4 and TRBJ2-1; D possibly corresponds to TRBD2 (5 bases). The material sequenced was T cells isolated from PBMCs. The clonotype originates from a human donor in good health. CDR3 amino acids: CASSARLSLDEQFF. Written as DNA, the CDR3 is TGTGCCAGCAGTGCCAGACTATCCCTCGATGAGCAGTTCTTC.